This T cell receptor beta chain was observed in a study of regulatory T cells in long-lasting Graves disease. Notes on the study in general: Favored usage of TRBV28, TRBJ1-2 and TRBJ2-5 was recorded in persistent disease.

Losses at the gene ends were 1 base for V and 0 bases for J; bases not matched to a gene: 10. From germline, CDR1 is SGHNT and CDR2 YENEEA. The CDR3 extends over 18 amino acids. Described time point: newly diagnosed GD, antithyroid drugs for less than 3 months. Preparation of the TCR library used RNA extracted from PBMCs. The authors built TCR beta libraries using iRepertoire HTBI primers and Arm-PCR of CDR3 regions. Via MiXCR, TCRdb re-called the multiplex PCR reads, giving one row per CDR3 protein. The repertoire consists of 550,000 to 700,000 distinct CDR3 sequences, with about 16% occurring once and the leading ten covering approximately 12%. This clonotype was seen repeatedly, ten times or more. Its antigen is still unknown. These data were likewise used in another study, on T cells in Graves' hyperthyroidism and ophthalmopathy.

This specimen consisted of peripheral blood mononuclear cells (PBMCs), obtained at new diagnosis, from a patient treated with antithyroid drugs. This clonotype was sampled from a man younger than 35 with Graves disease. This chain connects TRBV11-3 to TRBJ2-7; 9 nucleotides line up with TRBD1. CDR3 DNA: TGTGCCAGCAGCTTAGGGACAGGGGTCAACATAACCTCCTACGAGCAGTACTTC. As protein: CASSLGTGVNITSYEQYF.